This T cell receptor (beta chain) was retrieved from a study of vaccination and CD4 T cells after COVID-19. Study background: Convalescent persons amounted to six males plus four females, two of whom were Hispanic. Study results and limitations: Apart from involving relatively few convalescent patients, the work omitted early post-infection timepoints.

Losses at the gene ends were 3 bases for V and 8 bases for J; bases not matched to a gene: 4. This CDR3 is 13 amino acids long. Germline-derived CDR1 and CDR2 are SGHRS and YFSETQ. Treatment here: roughly 10-day PBMC culture with coronavirus spike peptide pools or control peptides (ViraFEST assay). Peptide pools at 10 ug/ml and IL-2 at approximately 9.6 IU/ml were added to cultures of two million PBMCs per well. Oncomine TCR Beta short-read sequencing was applied to DNA from cultured CD4+ T cells. DNA came from CD4+ T cells after culture. TCRdb re-called the PCR reads through MiXCR, storing one row per CDR3 protein. In the table there are roughly 11,000 distinct CDR3 sequences, approximately 50% of which are singletons. Comments on this clonotype: Antigen specificity is unknown.

Sequencing was carried out using CD4+ T cells from blood, cultured in vitro. The receptor comes from a human donor who had recovered from COVID-19. J is TRBJ1-2 and V is TRBV5-1; 10 nucleotides agree with TRBD1. CDR3 in amino acids: CASSSTGGWGYTF. DNA of the CDR3: TGCGCCAGCAGCTCGACAGGGGGCTGGGGCTACACCTTC.